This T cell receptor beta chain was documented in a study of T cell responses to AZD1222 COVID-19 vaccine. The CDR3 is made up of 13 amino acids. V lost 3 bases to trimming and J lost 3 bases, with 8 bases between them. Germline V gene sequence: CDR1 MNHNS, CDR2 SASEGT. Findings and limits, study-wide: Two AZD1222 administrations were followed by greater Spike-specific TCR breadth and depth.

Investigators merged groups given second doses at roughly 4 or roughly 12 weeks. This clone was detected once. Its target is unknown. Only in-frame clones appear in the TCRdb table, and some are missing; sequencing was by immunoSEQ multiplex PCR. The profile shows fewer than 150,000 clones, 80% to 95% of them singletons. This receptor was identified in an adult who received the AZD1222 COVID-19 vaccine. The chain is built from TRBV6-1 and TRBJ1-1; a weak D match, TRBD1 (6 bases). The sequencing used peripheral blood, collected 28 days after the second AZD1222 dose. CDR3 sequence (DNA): TGTGCCAGCAGTGAGGGGGCGCACACTGAAGCTTTCTTT. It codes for CASSEGAHTEAFF.